Presented here are 8 T cell receptor beta chains from one specimen sequenced in a study of blood T cell repertoires in COVID-19. The protocol was immunoSEQ multiplex PCR, while the TCRdb copy is restricted to in-frame clones and leaves out a portion. In the table there are 150,000 to 200,000 clones, under 90% of which are singletons. Sample: peripheral blood. The receptor source for this set is a woman older than 75 with active or convalescent COVID-19.

This chain connects TRBV5-6 to TRBJ2-1; 12 bases are a match to TRBD2. Trimming removed 3 bases from V and 6 bases from J; junction bases left unmatched: 7. Germline loops: CDR1 SGHDT, CDR2 YYEEEE. The CDR3 length is 16 residues. Written as DNA, the CDR3 is TGTGCCAGCAGCTCCACTAGCGGGAGGCCAGGCAATGAGCAGTTCTTC. Protein sequence: CASSSTSGRPGNEQFF.

V usage is TRBV4-1 and J usage is TRBJ2-7; 10 bases align to TRBD1. The germline V gene encodes CDR1 MGHRA and CDR2 YSYEKL. CDR3 length equals 16 residues. Losses at the gene ends were 3 bases for V and 4 bases for J; bases not matched to a gene: 9. CDR3 sequence (DNA): TGCGCCAGCAGCCAGGGCCGAGGGACAGGGGAATACGAGCAGTACTTC. Amino acids: CASSQGRGTGEYEQYF.

The chain is built from TRBV7-8 and TRBJ2-2, with 10 bases identical to TRBD2. V trimming: 6 bases; J trimming: 4 bases; junction bases outside the gene matches: 2. The CDR3 covers 14 residues. Germline CDR1 reads SGHVS; CDR2 reads FQNEAQ. The CDR3 reads CASRIAGGTGELFF. The DNA of the CDR3 is TGTGCCAGCAGAATAGCGGGAGGCACCGGGGAGCTGTTTTTT.

The chain uses TRBV29-1 and TRBJ1-1, with D perhaps matching TRBD1 (5 bases). V dropped 6 bases and J dropped 4 bases, with 18 bases sitting between them. The CDR3 spans 14 residues. The V gene's germline CDR1 is SQVTM and CDR2 ANQGSEA. The DNA for the CDR3 is TGCAGCGTCCCCGCGGACATGGGGGGCACTGAAGCTTTCTTT. It translates to CSVPADMGGTEAFF.

CDR3 amino acids: CASSLRQSNQPQHF. CDR3 bases: TGTGCCAGCAGCTTAAGACAAAGCAATCAGCCCCAGCATTTT. V and J are TRBV7-2 and TRBJ1-5; no clear D gene. The germline V gene has CDR1 SGHTA and CDR2 FQGNSA. V lost 2 bases and J 1 base, leaving 6 bases between the germline ends. The CDR3 sequence is 14 residues long.

The rearrangement joins TRBV11-2 to TRBJ2-1; D is undetermined. This CDR3 is 13 amino acids long. Germline-derived CDR1 and CDR2 are SGHAT and FQNNGV. Between the trimmed V and J ends, which lost 2 bases and 0 bases, there was a span of 2 bases. The CDR3 protein is CASSLYSYNEQFF. The CDR3 DNA sequence: TGTGCCAGCAGCTTATACTCCTACAATGAGCAGTTCTTC. The whole variable domain, remainder taken from reference TRBV11-2 and TRBJ2-1, is EAGVAQSPRYKIIEKRQSVAFWCNPISGHATLYWYQQILGQGPKLLIQFQNNGVVDDSQLPKDRFSAERLKGVDSTLKIQPAKLEDSAVYLCASSLYSYNEQFFGPGTRLTVL.

This clone has just a few counts. V gene TRBV19 combines with J gene TRBJ1-5, with D tentatively TRBD1 (6 bases). Looked up from germline, CDR1 is LNHDA and CDR2 is SQIVND (reference sequence). This CDR3 spans 17 amino acids. Trimming stripped 4 bases from V and 4 bases from J, with 20 bases between. CDR3 residues: CASSRQARNIGNQPQHF. Written as DNA, the CDR3 is TGTGCCAGTAGTAGACAGGCCAGGAATATAGGAAATCAGCCCCAGCATTTT.

The chain joins TRBV15 to TRBJ1-4; tentative D call: TRBD1 (5 bases). CDR1 is LNHNV and CDR2 is YYDKDF in the germline V gene (reference sequence). Trimming stripped 0 bases from V and 5 bases from J, with 13 bases between. The CDR3 totals 16 residues. The CDR3, as DNA: TGTGCCACCAGCAGAGATCTCAGGGCGGGAAATGAAAAACTGTTTTTT. It codes for CATSRDLRAGNEKLFF.